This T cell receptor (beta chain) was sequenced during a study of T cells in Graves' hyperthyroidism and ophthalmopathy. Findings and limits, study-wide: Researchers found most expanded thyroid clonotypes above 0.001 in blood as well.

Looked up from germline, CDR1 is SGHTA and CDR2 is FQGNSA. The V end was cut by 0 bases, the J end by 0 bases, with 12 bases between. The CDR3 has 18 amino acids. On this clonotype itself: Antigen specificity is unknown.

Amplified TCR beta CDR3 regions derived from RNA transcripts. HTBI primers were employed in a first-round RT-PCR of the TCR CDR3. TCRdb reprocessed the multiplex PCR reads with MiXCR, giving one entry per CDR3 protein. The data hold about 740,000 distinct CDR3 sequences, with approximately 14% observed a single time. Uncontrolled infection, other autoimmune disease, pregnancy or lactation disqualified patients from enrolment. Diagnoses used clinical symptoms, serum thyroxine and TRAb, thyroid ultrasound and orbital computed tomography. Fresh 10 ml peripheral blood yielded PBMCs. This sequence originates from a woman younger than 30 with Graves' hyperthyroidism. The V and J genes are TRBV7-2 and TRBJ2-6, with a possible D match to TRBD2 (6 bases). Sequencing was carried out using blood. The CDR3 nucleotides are TGTGCCAGCAGCTTAGCGAATTCGGGACTCTCTGGGGCCAACGTCCTGACTTTC. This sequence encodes CASSLANSGLSGANVLTF.